This TCR beta chain was obtained from a study of technical replicates of blood from a handful of donors. This CDR3 is 14 amino acids long. V was clipped by 4 bases and J by 0 bases, with 9 bases between them. Germline V gives CDR1 LNHDA, CDR2 SQIVND (reference sequence). Data came from immunoSEQ multiplex PCR; TCRdb stores just in-frame clones and leaves some out. Among about 63,000 clones listed, more than 75% were seen once. Sequenced: PBMCs. The V call is TRBV19, the J call TRBJ1-1; D not resolved. The receptor comes from a human donor in good health. Some clones in this sample may be carry-over from other donors' samples. This chain's CDR3 is CASSRHRLNTEAFF. Here the CDR3 DNA reads TGTGCCAGTAGTAGACACCGTCTGAACACTGAAGCTTTCTTT.